One sample yielded the 8 T cell receptor beta chains listed below, sequenced in a study of identical twins. One entry per CDR3 protein results from TCRdb running MiXCR on the 5' RACE reads. The sample includes under 900,000 distinct CDR3 sequences, 9% to 15% seen only once; the top ten take around 1.6%. The data also belong to a second study, concerning yellow fever vaccine responses in identical twins.

Sequencing was performed on PBMCs. These receptors all come from a woman younger than 30 in good health.

This clonotype turned up a few times. The genes are TRBV28 and TRBJ2-3; tentative D call: TRBD2 (6 bases). Trimming stripped 5 bases from V and 5 bases from J, with 26 bases between. This CDR3 is 18 amino acids long. The germline V gene encodes CDR1 MDHEN and CDR2 SYDVKM. The CDR3 DNA reads TGTGCCAGCAGTCTCCGTCGGGGTGGGCGGGGAAGTGTAGATACGCAGTATTTT. Amino acids: CASSLRRGGRGSVDTQYF.

The V gene is TRBV9, the J gene TRBJ2-2; 8 positions match TRBD2. The CDR3 is 17 amino acids. Trimming at V came to 1 base and at J to 2 bases, leaving 7 bases not matched to a gene. CDR1 and CDR2 from the germline V gene are SGDLS and YYNGEE. The CDR3 spells CASSVMSSGVNTGELFF. For the CDR3, the DNA is TGTGCCAGCAGCGTAATGAGTAGCGGGGTAAACACCGGGGAGCTGTTTTTT.

The chain couples TRBV5-1 to TRBJ2-5; D is undetermined. CDR3 length equals 14 residues. CDR1 is SGHRS, CDR2 YFSETQ, per germline. V was trimmed by 0 bases and J by 2 bases, leaving 8 bases between them. CDR3 sequence: CASSLELLQETQYF. CDR3 coding DNA: TGCGCCAGCAGCTTGGAACTCCTTCAAGAGACCCAGTACTTC. The variable domain in full, with the rest retrieved from reference TRBV5-1 and TRBJ2-5, is KAGVTQTPRYLIKTRGQQVTLSCSPISGHRSVSWYQQTPGQGLQFLFEYFSETQRNKGNFPGRFSGRQFSNSRSEMNVSTLELGDSALYLCASSLELLQETQYFGPGTRLLVL.

This chain uses TRBV7-9 with TRBJ2-3, with D perhaps TRBD2 (6 bases). This CDR3 contains 17 residues. The V end was cut by 1 base, the J end by 4 bases, with 18 bases between. Germline V CDR1 and CDR2: SEHNR, FQNEAQ (reference sequence). CDR3 in amino acids: CASSLGSGTERPDTQYF. The CDR3 DNA reads TGTGCCAGCAGCTTAGGGTCCGGGACTGAGAGACCAGATACGCAGTATTTT.

This clonotype was detected ten times or more. The chain links TRBV9 to TRBJ1-1; no definite D call. The V end lost 5 bases, the J end lost 1 base, and 12 bases lay between the germline ends. The CDR3 has 14 amino acids. From germline, CDR1 is SGDLS and CDR2 YYNGEE. In nucleotides, the CDR3 is TGTGCCAGCAGTGTTGAGGCCTCGAACACTGAAGCTTTCTTT. As protein: CASSVEASNTEAFF.

This chain uses TRBV9 with TRBJ2-3; D is possibly TRBD1 or TRBD2 (5 bases each). V was clipped by 2 bases and J by 1 base, with 11 bases between them. This CDR3 has 15 residues. Germline loops: CDR1 SGDLS, CDR2 YYNGEE. CDR3 nucleotide sequence: TGTGCCAGCAGCGTCGGGGCAGCGGGCACAGATACGCAGTATTTT. Translation gives CASSVGAAGTDTQYF.

There are a few counts of this clonotype. The V gene is TRBV2, the J gene TRBJ1-1, with 7 bases matching TRBD1. V shed 2 bases and J 6 bases; nucleotides not matched to a gene: 9. CDR3 length: 15 amino acids. Germline loops: CDR1 SNHLY, CDR2 FYNNEI. CDR3 region: CASSEFAGGQAEAFF. CDR3 DNA sequence: TGTGCCAGCAGTGAATTCGCAGGGGGGCAGGCTGAAGCTTTCTTT.

The chain is built from TRBV9 and TRBJ2-3; D unclear. The CDR3 is 12 residues long. Germline-derived CDR1 and CDR2 are SGDLS and YYNGEE. Between the trimmed V and J ends, which lost 0 bases and 6 bases, there was a span of 5 bases. The CDR3 nucleotides are TGTGCCAGCAGCGTAGTACGGGATACGCAGTATTTT. It yields the protein CASSVVRDTQYF. Supplemented by reference TRBV9 and TRBJ2-3, the full variable domain reads DSGVTQTPKHLITATGQRVTLRCSPRSGDLSVYWYQQSLDQGLQFLIQYYNGEERAKGNILERFSAQQFPDLHSELNLSSLELGDSALYFCASSVVRDTQYFGPGTRLTVL.